The 5 T cell receptor beta chains reported below all come from one sample, sequenced in a study of shared clonotypes between healthy human individuals. Only in-frame clones appear in the TCRdb table, and some are missing; sequencing was by immunoSEQ multiplex PCR. The table lists some 2.3 million clones, more than 85% of them singletons. Sequenced sample: naive CD4+ T cells from PBMCs. The subset denotes: CD45RA+ positively selected. The origin of the receptors is a man aged 18 to 30 in good health. Some clones in this sample may be carry-over from other donors' samples.

This clone was seen just once. The CDR3 sequence is CASSDIFGLSGNTIYF. The DNA of the CDR3 is TGTGCCAGCAGTGACATCTTCGGGCTCTCTGGAAACACCATATATTTT. This chain connects TRBV6-1 to TRBJ1-3; unclear D gene. V was clipped by 3 bases and J by 0 bases, with 12 bases between them. This CDR3 region has 16 residues. Germline lookup yields CDR1 MNHNS and CDR2 SASEGT.

This chain uses TRBV7-2 with TRBJ2-1; 7 bases match TRBD2. The length of the CDR3 is 15 residues. Germline CDR1 SGHTA, CDR2 FQGNSA. J gave up 3 bases and V 5 bases, and 7 bases lay outside the gene matches. The CDR3 here is CASSPRSSGYNEQFF. The CDR3 coding sequence is TGTGCCAGCAGCCCCCGTTCTAGCGGCTACAATGAGCAGTTCTTC.

The chain is built from TRBV11-2 and TRBJ2-3, with D unclear. V dropped 1 base and J dropped 1 base, with 6 bases sitting between them. Germline loops: CDR1 SGHAT, CDR2 FQNNGV. The length of the CDR3 is 14 residues. The CDR3 protein is CASSLGVGTDTQYF. The CDR3 DNA reads as TGTGCCAGCAGCTTAGGGGTCGGCACAGATACGCAGTATTTT.

V usage is TRBV7-2 and J usage is TRBJ2-7, with TRBD1 matching 7 bases. Germline V lookup: CDR1 SGHTA, CDR2 FQGNSA. This CDR3 is 13 amino acids long. Trimming cost V 5 bases and J 4 bases; bases outside gene matches: 5. The CDR3, as DNA: TGTGCCAGCAGCAGACAGGGCGGATACGAGCAGTACTTC. This translates into CASSRQGGYEQYF.

This chain links TRBV30 with TRBJ2-6, with unresolved D. The CDR3 has 14 amino acids. The germline CDR1 and CDR2 sequences are GTSNPN and SVGIG (reference sequence). The V end lost 2 bases, the J end lost 4 bases, and 9 bases lay between the germline ends. The chain's CDR3 is CAWSSYTGANVLTF. The CDR3 region has the DNA TGTGCCTGGAGTTCTTATACCGGGGCCAACGTCCTGACTTTC.